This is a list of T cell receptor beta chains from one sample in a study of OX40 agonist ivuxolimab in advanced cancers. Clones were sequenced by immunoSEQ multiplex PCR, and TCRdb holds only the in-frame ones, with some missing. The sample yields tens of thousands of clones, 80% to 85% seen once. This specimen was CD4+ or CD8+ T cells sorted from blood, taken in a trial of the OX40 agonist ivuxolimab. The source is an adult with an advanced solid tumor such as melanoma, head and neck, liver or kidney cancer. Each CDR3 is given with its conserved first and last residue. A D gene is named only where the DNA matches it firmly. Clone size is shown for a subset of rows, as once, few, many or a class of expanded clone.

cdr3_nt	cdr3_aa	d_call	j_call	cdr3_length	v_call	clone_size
TGTGCCAGCAGCCAAGCGCACAGGGGGCGGGTTAGATGGAATGAGCAGTTCTTC	CASSQAHRGRVRWNEQFF	TRBD1	TRBJ2-1	18	TRBV14	NA
TGTGCCAGCAGCTTAGGTAGGGCTTGGTTGAGCAATCAGCCCCAGCATTTT	CASSLGRAWLSNQPQHF	NA	TRBJ1-5	17	TRBV7-2	NA
TGTGCCAGCAGCCCCGGGACAGGGGATGTAGATACGCAGTATTTT	CASSPGTGDVDTQYF	TRBD1	TRBJ2-3	15	TRBV25-1	NA
TGTGCCAGTAGTGCTAGCGGGGGGGGCACAGATACGCAGTATTTT	CASSASGGGTDTQYF	TRBD2	TRBJ2-3	15	TRBV19	NA
TGCGCCAGCAGCCAAGTAGGCGGTAAAGAGACCCAGTACTTC	CASSQVGGKETQYF	NA	TRBJ2-5	14	TRBV4-3	NA
TGTGCCAGCAGGCTTACTAGCGGGAGGGCCTACGAGCAGTACTTC	CASRLTSGRAYEQYF	TRBD2	TRBJ2-7	15	TRBV28	NA
TGTGCCAGCAGCTTTGGGGGAGATACTGAAGCTTTCTTT	CASSFGGDTEAFF	NA	TRBJ1-1	13	TRBV5-6	NA
TGTGCCAGCTCACTACAGGGGAACTACGAGCAGTACTTC	CASSLQGNYEQYF	TRBD1	TRBJ2-7	13	TRBV18	NA
TGCAGTGTGCTGGAGGGAATCGACTACACCTTC	CSVLEGIDYTF	NA	TRBJ1-2	11	TRBV20-1	NA
TGTGCCAGCAGTCCGGGGGGCGCCGGGGAGCTGTTTTTT	CASSPGGAGELFF	NA	TRBJ2-2	13	TRBV9	NA
TGTGCCAGTAGTCCAGACTCCGGGACAGGCTACGAGCAGTACTTC	CASSPDSGTGYEQYF	TRBD1	TRBJ2-7	15	TRBV19	NA
TGTGCCAGTAGTATCCTAGCGGGTGGTGACAATGAGCAGTTCTTC	CASSILAGGDNEQFF	TRBD2	TRBJ2-1	15	TRBV19	few
TGTGCCAGCAGTGGCAACCTAGCGGGAGCTAACAATGAGCAGTTCTTC	CASSGNLAGANNEQFF	TRBD2	TRBJ2-1	16	TRBV2	NA
TGTGCCAGTAGCCCTGCGCGGTCCCGGGAAGCTTTCTTT	CASSPARSREAFF	NA	TRBJ1-1	13	TRBV19	once
TGTGCCAGCGGTTCGGGACCCCTAGGGAATGAGCAGTTCTTC	CASGSGPLGNEQFF	NA	TRBJ2-1	14	TRBV6-5	NA
TGTGCCAGTAGTATAGATTGGTACACTGAAGCTTTCTTT	CASSIDWYTEAFF	NA	TRBJ1-1	13	TRBV19	NA
TGTGCCAGCAGTCAACAGGGAAGGGGGCCTGGGGCCAACGTCCTGACTTTC	CASSQQGRGPGANVLTF	TRBD1	TRBJ2-6	17	TRBV7-9	NA
TGTGCCAGCAGACTAGCGGGCTCCTACGAGCAGTACTTC	CASRLAGSYEQYF	TRBD2	TRBJ2-7	13	TRBV28	NA
TGTGCCAGCAGTTTCACCGGGACAGGGCTATTAGGTGAAAAACTGTTTTTT	CASSFTGTGLLGEKLFF	TRBD1	TRBJ1-4	17	TRBV27	few
TGCGCCAGCAGCCAAGATTCGGGGGGACGGTCCTATGGCTACACCTTC	CASSQDSGGRSYGYTF	NA	TRBJ1-2	16	TRBV4-3	NA
TGTGCCAGCAGTCTGACAGGGAGAGGTCAGCCCCAGCATTTT	CASSLTGRGQPQHF	TRBD1	TRBJ1-5	14	TRBV27	NA
TGTGCCAGCAGCTTATCAGTGCCAGGCTCTGGAAACACCATATATTTT	CASSLSVPGSGNTIYF	NA	TRBJ1-3	16	TRBV11-2	NA